This entry lists 17 T cell receptor beta chains sequenced from one sample in a study of neurological immune-mediated disorders. TCRdb reanalysed the 5' RACE reads using MiXCR and keeps one entry per CDR3 protein. Of 30,000 to 50,000 distinct CDR3 sequences in the sample, 7.2% are singletons; the top ten hold approximately 5.4%. Sequencing was carried out using CD4+ T cells from blood. These TCRs come from a man in his forties or fifties in good health.

The gene calls are TRBV5-1 and TRBJ2-7, with 7 bases identical to TRBD1. J lost 5 bases, V lost 1 base, and 9 bases had no gene match. The CDR3 spans 15 residues. The germline V gene has CDR1 SGHRS and CDR2 YFSETQ. The CDR3 region is CASSLSAGGSHEQYF. CDR3 bases: TGCGCCAGCAGCTTGTCGGCAGGGGGTTCCCACGAGCAGTACTTC.

This clonotype was detected ten times or more. V and J are TRBV6-6 and TRBJ2-4; TRBD1 is a possible D gene (6 bases). The germline V gene has CDR1 MNHNY and CDR2 SVGAGI (reference sequence). The CDR3 has 15 amino acids. The germline V and J ends were trimmed by 2 bases and 1 base, with 9 bases remaining between them. The CDR3 nucleotides read TGTGCCAGCAGTTACGACAGGTTGGCCAAAAACATTCAGTACTTC. Amino acids: CASSYDRLAKNIQYF.

By sample share, this clonotype is medium-sized. The CDR3 region has the DNA TGTGCCAGCAGCCCCGGGACTGGCGAGCAGTACTTC. Translation: CASSPGTGEQYF. The V call is TRBV7-2, the J call TRBJ2-7; possible D gene TRBD2, 6 bases. From germline, CDR1 is SGHTA and CDR2 FQGNSA. This CDR3 comprises 12 residues. Trimming cost V 5 bases and J 6 bases, with 11 bases left between them.

The sample holds a few counts of this clonotype. This sequence joins TRBV30 and TRBJ2-7; TRBD1 matches 10 bases. V shed 3 bases, J shed 5 bases, and the junction held 10 bases outside the gene matches. Germline-derived CDR1 and CDR2 are GTSNPN and SVGIG (reference sequence). The CDR3 is 15 residues long. CDR3 protein: CAWSALGQGENEQYF. CDR3 nucleotide sequence: TGTGCCTGGAGCGCTCTTGGACAGGGGGAAAACGAGCAGTACTTC.

The table lists this clonotype with many counts. The V gene is TRBV5-6, the J gene TRBJ2-1; 10 nucleotides match TRBD2. The V gene end was trimmed by 2 bases and the J gene end by 5 bases; junction bases not matched to a gene: 4. The CDR3 extends over 15 amino acids. The germline gives CDR1 SGHDT, CDR2 YYEEEE. The CDR3 spells CASSFGLADNNEQFF. The DNA of the CDR3 is TGTGCCAGCAGCTTCGGACTAGCGGATAACAATGAGCAGTTCTTC.

J is TRBJ2-7 and V is TRBV20-1; D assignment may be TRBD1 or TRBD2 (5 bases each). There are 10 residues in the CDR3. From germline, CDR1 is DFQATT and CDR2 SNEGSKA (reference sequence). The CDR3 DNA sequence: TGCGGGACCGGGACCTACGAGCAGTACTTC. It is translated as CGTGTYEQYF.

In this sample, this clonotype turned up many times. The chain couples TRBV3-1 to TRBJ2-3; unclear D gene. Germline values: CDR1 LGHDT, CDR2 YNNKEL (reference sequence). The V end lost 7 bases, the J end lost 6 bases, and 26 bases lay between the germline ends. The CDR3 has 17 residues. CDR3 amino acids: CASTLHGRTAGRDTQYF. The CDR3 coding sequence is TGTGCCAGCACCCTCCACGGACGAACAGCAGGCCGGGATACGCAGTATTTT.

Many counts were recorded for this clonotype. The CDR3 DNA sequence: TGTGCCACGGGACAGGGTTCCTACGAGCAGTACTTC. Amino acid sequence: CATGQGSYEQYF. The rearrangement uses TRBV6-6 and TRBJ2-7; 9 positions match TRBD1. V lost 10 bases and J lost 1; bases outside the gene matches: 2. This CDR3 is 12 amino acids long. The germline gives CDR1 MNHNY, CDR2 SVGAGI (reference sequence).

The sample holds many counts of this clonotype. The chain couples TRBV4-1 to TRBJ2-5, with D uncertain. This CDR3 is 14 amino acids long. The V gene's germline CDR1 is MGHRA and CDR2 YSYEKL. Trimming pared 0 bases from V and 4 bases from J, leaving 9 bases between. CDR3 region: CASSQDFTAETQYF. The CDR3 DNA is TGCGCCAGCAGCCAAGATTTTACCGCAGAGACCCAGTACTTC.

This clonotype has ten or more counts. This chain connects TRBV12-3 or TRBV12-4 to TRBJ1-6, with TRBD1 as a possible D gene (5 bases). This CDR3 has 13 residues. The ends were cut back, 6 bases at V and 7 bases at J, with 10 bases in the middle. The CDR3 sequence is CASRGVFNSPLHF. CDR3 coding DNA: TGTGCCAGCAGGGGGGTCTTCAATTCACCCCTCCACTTT.

In this sample, this clonotype turned up many times. The chain is built from TRBV29-1 and TRBJ2-7; D gene unclear. Trimming pared 6 bases from V and 0 bases from J, leaving 9 bases between. Germline V lookup: CDR1 SQVTM, CDR2 ANQGSEA. CDR3 length: 12 residues. The CDR3 region has the DNA TGCAGCGTGAAGCCGAGCTCCTACGAGCAGTACTTC. This gives the protein CSVKPSSYEQYF.

There are many counts of this clonotype. The chain joins TRBV7-9 to TRBJ2-6; TRBD1 agrees at 8 bases. The germline V gene has CDR1 SEHNR and CDR2 FQNEAQ (reference sequence). V dropped 1 base and J dropped 2; count of bases not matched to a gene: 7. This CDR3 has 18 amino acids. The CDR3 DNA is TGTGCCAGCAGCTTAGAGACAGGGGCGGGCCCTGGGGCCAACGTCCTGACTTTC. Translating gives CASSLETGAGPGANVLTF.

This clonotype was seen at least ten times. The chain uses TRBV28 and TRBJ2-1; the D is unclear. CDR3 size: 15 residues. Germline loops: CDR1 MDHEN, CDR2 SYDVKM. V was clipped by 5 bases and J by 8 bases, with 19 bases between them. This chain's CDR3 is CASSPSPNPSYEQFF. CDR3 nucleotides: TGTGCCAGCAGTCCCTCCCCGAACCCCTCTTATGAGCAGTTCTTC.

This clonotype was seen repeatedly, ten times or more. The chain has TRBV7-8 and TRBJ2-7; no definite D call. V lost 1 base to trimming and J lost 7 bases, with 11 bases between them. The V gene's germline CDR1 is SGHVS and CDR2 FQNEAQ. This CDR3 has 13 amino acids. The CDR3 sequence: CASSLGEREEQYF. The CDR3 region has the DNA TGTGCCAGCAGCTTAGGTGAAAGGGAAGAGCAGTACTTC.

This clonotype was counted many times. J is TRBJ2-5 and V is TRBV29-1; 8 bases line up with TRBD1. V was clipped by 3 bases and J by 4 bases; unmatched bases: 4. Germline V gives CDR1 SQVTM, CDR2 ANQGSEA. The CDR3 sequence is 13 residues long. The CDR3, as DNA: TGCAGCGTTGACAGGGGGCAGGGAGAGACCCAGTACTTC. This translates into CSVDRGQGETQYF.

This clonotype was seen at least ten times. This chain links TRBV5-1 with TRBJ2-1; D is unclear. The ends were cut back, 4 bases at V and 4 bases at J, with 12 bases in the middle. CDR3 size: 14 residues. The germline V gene has CDR1 SGHRS and CDR2 YFSETQ. DNA of the CDR3: TGCGCCAGCAGCCCGACATATCTTTACAATGAGCAGTTCTTC. It translates to CASSPTYLYNEQFF.

The chain has TRBV15 and TRBJ2-6; D unresolved. V shed 3 bases and J shed 4 bases, with 19 bases lying between them. The CDR3 contains 18 residues. Germline V lookup: CDR1 LNHNV, CDR2 YYDKDF (reference sequence). The CDR3: CATSRSDLSRPGANVLTF. For the CDR3, the DNA is TGTGCCACCAGCAGGTCGGATTTGTCCCGGCCGGGGGCCAACGTCCTGACTTTC.